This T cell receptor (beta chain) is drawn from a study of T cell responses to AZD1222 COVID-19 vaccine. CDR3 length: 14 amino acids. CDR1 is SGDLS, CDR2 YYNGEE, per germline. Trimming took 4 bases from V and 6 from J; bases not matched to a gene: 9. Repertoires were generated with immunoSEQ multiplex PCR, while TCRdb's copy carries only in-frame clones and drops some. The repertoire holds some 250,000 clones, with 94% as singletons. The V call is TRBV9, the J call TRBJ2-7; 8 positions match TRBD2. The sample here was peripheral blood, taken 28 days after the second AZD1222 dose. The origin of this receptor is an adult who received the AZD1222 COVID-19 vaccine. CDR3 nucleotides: TGTGCCAGCAGCCCCGGGGGGGACCAGATCGAGCAGTACTTC. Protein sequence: CASSPGGDQIEQYF.